Sequencing of this TCR beta chain was carried out in a study of T-cell memory formation after mild COVID-19. Whole-study findings and limits: Pre-infection memory showed some responding clones, and this suggested that cross-reactive memory joined. The study found balanced CD4/CD8 in clones contracting day 15 to 85 and a CD4+ lean in later expanders.

Germline loops: CDR1 SGHDT, CDR2 YYEEEE. V lost 0 bases and J 7 bases, leaving 11 bases between the germline ends. The CDR3 is made up of 14 amino acids. TCR alpha and TCR beta cDNA libraries carrying sample barcodes and UMIs came from 5'RACE with constant-segment primers. TCRdb itself ran the 5' RACE reads through MiXCR, one entry per CDR3 protein. The table includes approximately 350,000 distinct CDR3 sequences, around 30% detected once. For this clonotype: Its specificity is unknown.

The TCR was taken from an adult woman who had mild COVID-19 (a few samples of this study predate the infection). Cell type and time point are not known. Sequencing was carried out using PBMCs or a T cell subset sorted from them (not recorded which). The chain couples TRBV5-6 to TRBJ1-5, with D possibly matching TRBD1 (5 bases). CDR3 protein: CASSLGAAGQPQHF. DNA of the CDR3: TGTGCCAGCAGCTTGGGGGCCGCAGGGCAGCCCCAGCATTTT.